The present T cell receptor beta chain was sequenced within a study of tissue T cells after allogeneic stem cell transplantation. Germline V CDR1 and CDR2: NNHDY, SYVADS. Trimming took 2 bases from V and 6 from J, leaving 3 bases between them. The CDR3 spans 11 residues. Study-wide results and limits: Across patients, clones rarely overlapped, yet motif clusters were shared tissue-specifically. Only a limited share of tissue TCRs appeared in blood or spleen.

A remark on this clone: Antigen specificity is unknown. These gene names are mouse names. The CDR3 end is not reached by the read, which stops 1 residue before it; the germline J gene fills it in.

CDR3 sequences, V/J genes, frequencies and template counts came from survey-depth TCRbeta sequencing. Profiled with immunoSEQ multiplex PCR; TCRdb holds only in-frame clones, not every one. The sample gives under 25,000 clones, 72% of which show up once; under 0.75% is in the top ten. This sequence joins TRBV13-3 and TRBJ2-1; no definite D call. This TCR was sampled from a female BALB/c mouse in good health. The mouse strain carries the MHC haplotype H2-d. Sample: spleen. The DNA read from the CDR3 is TGTGCCAGCAGTGAGGTTGCTGAGCAGTTC. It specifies CASSEVAEQF. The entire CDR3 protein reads CASSEVAEQFF.